The 20 T cell receptor beta chains listed next were all sequenced from one sample in a study of regulatory T cells in long-lasting Graves disease. The time point was: persistent/refractory GD, antithyroid drugs over 5 years with positive TRAb. Construction of the TCR library relied on RNA isolated from PBMCs. Libraries of TCR beta came from iRepertoire HTBI primers plus Arm-PCR of CDR3 regions. TCRdb analysed the multiplex PCR reads with MiXCR anew, one entry per CDR3 protein. The sample contains a few hundred thousand distinct CDR3 sequences, roughly 24% of which appear only once. The specimen comprised peripheral blood mononuclear cells (PBMCs), sampled when the disease was refractory, from a patient treated with antithyroid drugs. The receptors come from a middle-aged woman with Graves disease.

This clonotype has a count of ten or more. The chain links TRBV15 to TRBJ2-5, with D hard to call. Trimming took 0 bases from V and 2 from J, leaving 13 bases between them. The V gene's germline CDR1 is LNHNV and CDR2 YYDKDF (reference sequence). This CDR3 has 16 amino acids. Here the CDR3 DNA reads TGTGCCACCAGCAGAGATCAATTAGGGTCTCAAGAGACCCAGTACTTC. It codes for CATSRDQLGSQETQYF.

Note on this clonotype: A much larger clone lies a single base off, so this may be a read error. The chain joins TRBV25-1 to TRBJ2-7; D is unclear. The CDR3 spans 14 residues. Germline CDR1 MGHDK, CDR2 SYGVNS. The CDR3 loop reads CAGSVGPGSYEQYF. The CDR3 nucleotides are TGTGCCGGCAGTGTAGGTCCAGGCAGCTACGAGCAGTACTTC.

This clonotype was observed many times. CDR3 nucleotide sequence: TGTGCCAGCAGTTTATCTGACAGAGGACTAACTGAAGCTTTCTTT. Residues: CASSLSDRGLTEAFF. The chain is built from TRBV28 and TRBJ1-1, with a weak D call TRBD1 (5 bases). In germline, CDR1 is MDHEN, CDR2 SYDVKM. Trimming pared 1 base from V and 5 bases from J, leaving 14 bases between. The CDR3 extends over 15 amino acids.

Many counts were recorded for this clonotype. This chain links TRBV6-1 with TRBJ2-7, with 10 nucleotides matching TRBD1. Trimming removed 7 bases from V and 2 bases from J; junction bases left unmatched: 5. In germline, CDR1 is MNHNS, CDR2 SASEGT. CDR3 size: 14 residues. In nucleotides, the CDR3 is TGTGCCAGCATCCGGGACAGGGGAACCTACGAGCAGTACTTC. The encoded protein is CASIRDRGTYEQYF.

This chain connects TRBV5-5 to TRBJ1-5, with D hard to call. Trimming took off 2 bases at V and 4 bases at J, with 7 bases between the two ends. The CDR3 runs 13 residues. Per germline, CDR1 SGHKS and CDR2 YYEKEE (reference sequence). The CDR3 loop is CASSFEVNQPQHF. In DNA form, the CDR3 reads TGTGCCAGCAGCTTCGAGGTTAATCAGCCCCAGCATTTT.

This clonotype appeared a few times. The chain employs TRBV7-9 and TRBJ2-5; tentative D call: TRBD1 (6 bases). CDR3 length: 16 amino acids. V lost 1 base and J 4 bases, leaving 16 bases between the germline ends. Germline V gene data show CDR1 as SEHNR and CDR2 as FQNEAQ (reference sequence). In DNA, the CDR3 is TGTGCCAGCAGCTTAGTGACCCCGACAGGCGGAGAGACCCAGTACTTC. Protein: CASSLVTPTGGETQYF.

This clonotype was detected many times. The chain has TRBV28 and TRBJ1-1; perhaps TRBD1 as D (5 bases). Trimming removed 5 bases from V and 3 bases from J, with 10 bases in between. Looked up from germline, CDR1 is MDHEN and CDR2 is SYDVKM. CDR3 length: 13 amino acids. The CDR3 loop is CASSDGTYTEAFF. The CDR3 nucleotides read TGTGCCAGCAGTGACGGGACCTACACTGAAGCTTTCTTT. Full variable domain (rest looked up from reference TRBV28 and TRBJ1-1): DVKVTQSSRYLVKRTGEKVFLECVQDMDHENMFWYRQDPGLGLRLIYFSYDVKMKEKGDIPEGYSVSREKKERFSLILESASTNQTSMYLCASSDGTYTEAFFGQGTRLTVV.

This clonotype has a handful of counts. The chain combines TRBV9 with TRBJ1-3, with D perhaps matching TRBD1 (5 bases). CDR1 is SGDLS and CDR2 is YYNGEE in the germline V gene. V lost 0 bases and J lost 2, with 12 bases in between. CDR3 length: 16 residues. CDR3 nucleotide sequence: TGTGCCAGCAGCGTAGAGCCAGGGAGAGCTGGAAACACCATATATTTT. Its translation is CASSVEPGRAGNTIYF.

The table lists this clonotype with many counts. One junction end disagrees with the germline gene, perhaps due to a read error. This rearrangement joins TRBV5-1 to TRBJ2-7; 13 bases line up with TRBD2. Germline assignment: CDR1 SGHRS and CDR2 YFSETQ. This CDR3 contains 15 residues. The CDR3 sequence is CASSLTSGRAYEQYF. In DNA, the CDR3 is TGTGCCAGCAGCCTCACTAGCGGGAGGGCCTACGAGCAGTACTTC.

The J gene is TRBJ2-6, the V gene TRBV3-1; D remains unclear. The CDR3 extends over 17 amino acids. The V gene lost 4 bases and the J gene lost 1 base, with 14 bases spanning the gap. The germline CDR1 and CDR2 sequences are LGHDT and YNNKEL (reference sequence). CDR3 sequence reads: CASSLVSPTSGANVLTF. The CDR3 DNA follows: TGTGCCAGCAGCCTTGTCAGCCCTACTTCTGGGGCCAACGTCCTGACTTTC.

This clonotype has just one count. The genes are TRBV27 and TRBJ2-5; D call uncertain. Deletions cut 3 bases from V and 5 bases from J, with 10 bases between. Looked up from germline, CDR1 is MNHEY and CDR2 is SMNVEV (reference sequence). The CDR3 runs to 13 residues. The DNA of the CDR3 is TGTGCCAGCAGTTTGGTTAGGTTTGAGACCCAGTACTTC. Translation gives CASSLVRFETQYF.

The chain combines TRBV20-1 with TRBJ2-5, with D perhaps TRBD2 (7 bases). Germline lookup yields CDR1 DFQATT and CDR2 SNEGSKA (reference sequence). This CDR3 is built from 17 residues. Trimming took 1 base from V and 2 from J, leaving 20 bases between them. The CDR3 here is CSARGPARGALQETQYF. DNA of the CDR3: TGCAGTGCTAGAGGGCCCGCTCGGGGGGCGTTACAAGAGACCCAGTACTTC.

The table lists this clonotype with many counts. This chain joins TRBV28 and TRBJ1-6; weak D call: TRBD1 (5 bases). Germline V gene data show CDR1 as MDHEN and CDR2 as SYDVKM. Trimming pared 6 bases from V and 10 bases from J, leaving 22 bases between. This CDR3 spans 16 amino acids. In DNA, the CDR3 is TGTGCCAGCAGCATAGGGGTGCGGCCCAAAGGCTCACCCCTCCACTTT. Translating gives CASSIGVRPKGSPLHF.

This sequence joins TRBV28 and TRBJ1-2, with D uncertain. Per the germline V gene, CDR1 is MDHEN and CDR2 is SYDVKM. V lost 6 bases and J lost 2, with 13 bases in between. This CDR3 has 14 amino acids. The CDR3 nucleotides read TGTGCCAGCAGCCTGCTCATGATAAACTATGGCTACACCTTC. It codes for CASSLLMINYGYTF.

This clonotype was detected ten times or more. The V and J genes are TRBV7-9 and TRBJ1-6; 10 positions match TRBD1. The CDR3 extends over 16 amino acids. Germline values: CDR1 SEHNR, CDR2 FQNEAQ (reference sequence). V dropped 7 bases and J dropped 8; count of bases not matched to a gene: 11. DNA for the CDR3: TGTGCCAGCACCCGATGGGTCGGGACAGGGGATTCACCCCTCCACTTT. This translates into CASTRWVGTGDSPLHF.

A note on this clonotype: A read error may explain this, as a much larger clone is one base away. The chain uses TRBV6-4 and TRBJ1-6; D is unresolved. With 7 bases removed from V and 0 bases from J, the gap between germline ends came to 16 bases. The CDR3 loop spans 17 amino acids. Germline CDR1 MRHNA, CDR2 SNTAGT. CDR3 DNA sequence: TGTGCCAGCACCCCATCGGCGCCGAGCTCCTATAATTCACCCCTCCACTTT. Translating it yields CASTPSAPSSYNSPLHF.

This clonotype was recorded a few times. This chain links TRBV15 with TRBJ1-4; 7 nucleotides align to TRBD1. Losses at the gene ends were 5 bases for V and 3 bases for J; bases not matched to a gene: 6. The length of the CDR3 is 15 residues. From germline, CDR1 is LNHNV and CDR2 YYDKDF (reference sequence). CDR3 coding DNA: TGTGCCACCAGCCGCAAGACAGGGCCTAATGAAAAACTGTTTTTT. Protein: CATSRKTGPNEKLFF.

This clonotype showed up many times. The chain uses TRBV28 and TRBJ2-7, with a possible D match to TRBD2 (5 bases). CDR3 length: 17 amino acids. Trimming left V 5 bases short and J 1 base short, with 21 bases between. CDR1 MDHEN and CDR2 SYDVKM come from the germline V gene. In DNA, the CDR3 is TGTGCCAGCAGTCCGCACCCGAGAGGGAGCATTTCCTACGAGCAGTACTTC. It is translated as CASSPHPRGSISYEQYF.

The sample holds many counts of this clonotype. The CDR3 reads CASSYSVFPGETQYF. The CDR3 nucleotides are TGTGCCAGCAGTTACTCGGTTTTCCCGGGAGAGACCCAGTACTTC. The V gene is TRBV6-5, the J gene TRBJ2-5; the D is unclear. V was clipped by 0 bases and J by 4 bases, with 12 bases between them. This CDR3 has 15 residues. Per the germline V gene, CDR1 is MNHEY and CDR2 is SVGAGI.

This clonotype was seen repeatedly, ten times or more. The J gene is TRBJ2-7, the V gene TRBV11-2; no definite D call. Per the germline V gene, CDR1 is SGHAT and CDR2 is FQNNGV. The CDR3 sequence is 12 residues long. V was pared by 3 bases and J by 2 bases, with 5 bases between. This CDR3 is CASSFVAYEQYF. In DNA, the CDR3 is TGTGCCAGCAGCTTTGTAGCCTACGAGCAGTACTTC.